A selection of T cell receptor beta chains follows, all from one sample in a study of neoadjuvant anti-PD-1 for oral cavity cancer. Some clones are missing from TCRdb's copy, which holds only in-frame ones; the method was immunoSEQ multiplex PCR. The repertoire consists of 30,000 to 35,000 clones, with about 83% occurring once and the leading ten covering roughly 4%. The material was PBMCs, obtained before nivolumab (anti-PD-1) treatment. All receptors come from a person between 40 and 85 years old with oral cavity squamous cell carcinoma. Each CDR3 is given with its conserved first and last residue. A D gene is named only where the DNA matches it firmly. The listing skips clone size in some rows; elsewhere it reads once, few, many or a size class.

TRBJ1-6	TRBV5-6	NA	NA	TGTGCCAGCAGCTTACAAGGGTTTGGGACCTCACCCCTCCACTTT	CASSLQGFGTSPLHF
TRBJ2-5	TRBV4-2	TRBD2	NA	TGTGCCAGCAGCCAACGGGGGACTAGCGGGGTTTGGGGAGAGACCCAGTACTTC	CASSQRGTSGVWGETQYF
TRBJ1-2	TRBV5-1	NA	NA	TGCGCCAGCAGCGTTGGGCCCGAAAGGGGCTACACCTTC	CASSVGPERGYTF
TRBJ1-2	TRBV7-2	NA	NA	TGTGCCAGCAGCCCGTGGGACTTTCGTCGGGATGGCTACACCTTC	CASSPWDFRRDGYTF
TRBJ2-2	TRBV2	NA	once	TGTGCCAGCGGTGGCCGAGGGACCGGGGAGCTGTTTTTT	CASGGRGTGELFF
TRBJ1-4	TRBV5-1	TRBD1	NA	TGCGCCAGCAGCCTACAGGGGGCTAATGAAAAACTGTTTTTT	CASSLQGANEKLFF
TRBJ2-6	TRBV5-1	NA	NA	TGCGCCAGCGTCCCAGGTGGGGGTTCTGGGGCCAACGTCCTGACTTTC	CASVPGGGSGANVLTF
TRBJ2-3	TRBV6-5	NA	NA	TGTGCCAGCAAGAGGGCAGATACGCAGTATTTT	CASKRADTQYF
TRBJ1-1	TRBV11-2	TRBD1	NA	TGTGCCAGCAGCCGGACAGGGATCACTGAAGCTTTCTTT	CASSRTGITEAFF
TRBJ1-1	TRBV6-5	NA	NA	TGTGCCAGCAGCCCCGACAGGAATTATGCTTTCTTT	CASSPDRNYAFF
TRBJ1-1	TRBV4-1	NA	NA	TGCGCCAGCAGCCCGAGGGGCCAGTACACTGAAGCTTTCTTT	CASSPRGQYTEAFF
TRBJ2-5	TRBV7-2	NA	NA	TGTGCCAGCAGCTTAAACCCGACCGGGCAGGAGACCCAGTACTTC	CASSLNPTGQETQYF
TRBJ2-3	TRBV10-3	NA	NA	TGTGCCATCAGTGAAGGGGGTGGGCTCCGAGGAGATACGCAGTATTTT	CAISEGGGLRGDTQYF
TRBJ1-4	TRBV4-3	NA	NA	TGCGCCAGCAGCCAAGAATCGAATGAAAAACTGTTTTTT	CASSQESNEKLFF
TRBJ1-6	TRBV5-1	NA	NA	TGCGCCAGCACGTCAGGGGCGTCGAGCTCCTATAATTCACCCCTCCACTTT	CASTSGASSSYNSPLHF
TRBJ2-7	TRBV9	TRBD1	once	TGTGCCAGCAGCGTAGCGGGACAGGGTATCCACGAGCAGTACTTC	CASSVAGQGIHEQYF
TRBJ1-3	TRBV7-2	NA	NA	TGTGCCAGCAGCTCCCAGAGTGGAAACACCATATATTTT	CASSSQSGNTIYF
TRBJ2-3	TRBV2	NA	NA	TGTGCCAGCAGCCGGGACCACACAGATACGCAGTATTTT	CASSRDHTDTQYF
TRBJ2-5	TRBV10-2	TRBD1	once	TGCGCCAGCAGCCAACTGGGACAGGGGGCGCGGAAGACCCAGTACTTC	CASSQLGQGARKTQYF
TRBJ1-6	TRBV7-2	NA	NA	TGTGCCAGCAGCTCGAACGGACGGGGGGACCCCCTCCACTTT	CASSSNGRGDPLHF
TRBJ1-5	TRBV10-3	NA	once	TGTGCCATCAGTGAGTTCGGCAGCTATAGCAATCAGCCCCAGCATTTT	CAISEFGSYSNQPQHF
TRBJ2-3	TRBV9	NA	NA	TGTGCCAGCAGCCCAGGCGGGTCTTGGCCCACAGATACGCAGTATTTT	CASSPGGSWPTDTQYF
TRBJ2-7	TRBV6-1	TRBD1	NA	TGTGCCAGCAGGAAGGGACAGTCCCACGAGCAGTACTTC	CASRKGQSHEQYF
TRBJ1-1	TRBV19	TRBD1	NA	TGTGCCAGTAGTACAAAGGACAGGGTGCTTTTCTTT	CASSTKDRVLFF
TRBJ2-1	TRBV5-5	TRBD1	NA	TGTGCCAGCAGCTATCGGGGACAGTACAATGAGCAGTTCTTC	CASSYRGQYNEQFF
TRBJ2-1	TRBV7-2	TRBD1	once	TGTGCCAGCAGCTACGGACAGGGGAGTTACAATGAGCAGTTCTTC	CASSYGQGSYNEQFF
TRBJ2-1	TRBV19	NA	NA	TGTGCCTCGAAGACAACACAGGGAGATTACAATGAGCAGTTCTTC	CASKTTQGDYNEQFF
TRBJ1-1	TRBV29-1	NA	NA	TGCAGCGCCTCCCACCAGGGATTCACTGAAGCTTTCTTT	CSASHQGFTEAFF
TRBJ1-5	TRBV5-1	TRBD1	NA	TGCGCCACCCAACTTATGGACAGGGGGCGCCCCGGGCGCAATCAGCCCCAGCATTTT	CATQLMDRGRPGRNQPQHF
TRBJ2-7	TRBV2	NA	NA	TGTGCCAGCACCGCTGGGGGCCTTACCCCCTACGAGCAGTACTTC	CASTAGGLTPYEQYF
TRBJ2-7	TRBV4-1	TRBD1	NA	TGCGCCAGCAGCCAAGATTTGGGGACAGGGATCTCCTACGAGCAGTACTTC	CASSQDLGTGISYEQYF
TRBJ2-1	TRBV9	NA	NA	TGTGCCAGCAGCGGTTGGTTGGGAAGTGAGCAGTTCTTC	CASSGWLGSEQFF
TRBJ2-3	TRBV7-9	TRBD2	NA	TGTGCCAGCACCCGAGGCGGGGGGGCGATACAAGGAGATACGCAGTATTTT	CASTRGGGAIQGDTQYF
TRBJ1-2	TRBV19	NA	NA	TGTGCCAGTAGGAGTATGGCGGAAGGCTACACCTTC	CASRSMAEGYTF
TRBJ2-1	TRBV6-5	NA	NA	TGTGCCAGCACCCGGACCCCGAGCTCCTACAATGAGCAGTTCTTC	CASTRTPSSYNEQFF
TRBJ2-3	TRBV7-3	TRBD1	NA	TGTGCCAGCAGCGCGACAGGGGAGGCAGATACGCAGTATTTT	CASSATGEADTQYF
TRBJ2-3	TRBV4-1	TRBD2	NA	TGCGCCAGCAGCCCTGTCCAGGGCGGGGGGAGCACAGATACGCAGTATTTT	CASSPVQGGGSTDTQYF
TRBJ1-1	TRBV5-3	NA	NA	TGTGCCAGAAGCTTGGCCCGCAGTGTGAACACTGAAGCTTTCTTT	CARSLARSVNTEAFF
TRBJ2-6	TRBV9	NA	NA	TGTGCCAGCAGCGCCTCCCCGAGGAGGGCTGGGGCCAACGTCCTGACTTTC	CASSASPRRAGANVLTF
TRBJ1-2	TRBV7-8	TRBD1	NA	TGTGCCAGCAGCTGGGACAGGGGGACGGGCTATGGCTACACCTTC	CASSWDRGTGYGYTF
TRBJ2-5	TRBV5-6	NA	NA	TGTGCCAGCAGCTGGGGGGGCCTGGTGGAGACCCAGTACTTC	CASSWGGLVETQYF
TRBJ2-3	TRBV6-5	TRBD2	NA	TGTGCCAGCAGTTACTCCAGCGGGGGGGCCCTAGATACGCAGTATTTT	CASSYSSGGALDTQYF
TRBJ2-2	TRBV29-1	NA	NA	TGCAGCGTTGCAACAGTAACCACCGGGGAGCTGTTTTTT	CSVATVTTGELFF
TRBJ2-5	TRBV7-6	NA	NA	TGTGCCAGCAGCCCCTCCTGGAGGGGCGACGAGTACTTC	CASSPSWRGDEYF
TRBJ1-1	TRBV6-1	NA	NA	TGTGCCAGCAGGGGAACAGACAGGCCCGAAGCTTTCTTT	CASRGTDRPEAFF
TRBJ2-3	TRBV30	TRBD2	once	TGTGCCTGGAGGCGACGAAAGCGGGGGTTATCTAGCACAGATACGCAGTATTTT	CAWRRRKRGLSSTDTQYF
TRBJ1-5	TRBV7-9	NA	NA	TGTGCCAGCAGCTTAGGGACGCAGCCCCAGCATTTT	CASSLGTQPQHF
TRBJ2-7	TRBV5-1	NA	NA	TGCGCCAGCAGCAGAACGGGACGGCAGTACGAGCAGTACTTC	CASSRTGRQYEQYF
TRBJ2-7	TRBV2	NA	NA	TGTGCCAGCAGTGAAGGACAGGAATACTACGAGCAGTACTTC	CASSEGQEYYEQYF
TRBJ2-5	TRBV11-2	NA	NA	TGTGCCAGCAGCTTAAACAGGGTCGGGGCGACCCAGTACTTC	CASSLNRVGATQYF
TRBJ2-1	TRBV29-1	NA	NA	TGCAGCGTTGGTGTCAGTCCCAATGAGCAGTTCTTC	CSVGVSPNEQFF
TRBJ2-5	TRBV6-1	TRBD2	few	TGTGCCAGCAGTGAACTAGCGGGGGGGCAAGAGACCCAGTACTTC	CASSELAGGQETQYF
TRBJ2-7	TRBV5-1	NA	NA	TGCGCCAGCAGCTTGGCCGCCCGGGACGGGGGCATCAACGAGCAGCACTTC	CASSLAARDGGINEQHF